The 24 T cell receptor beta chains reported below all come from one sample, sequenced in a study of blood T cell repertoires in COVID-19. Sequenced by immunoSEQ multiplex PCR; TCRdb stores in-frame clones only, minus some. Among nearly 250,000 clones, approximately 85% were seen once, and the ten largest hold over 7.5%. The sequenced sample consisted of PBMCs or T cells enriched from blood (not recorded which). These receptors were collected from a woman aged 50 to 60 with acute COVID-19.

The chain joins TRBV9 to TRBJ1-3; D ambiguous. This CDR3 has 14 residues. Trimming removed 2 bases at V and 0 bases at J, with 6 bases between. CDR1 is SGDLS, CDR2 YYNGEE, per germline. CDR3 protein: CASSVSYSGNTIYF. Here the CDR3 DNA reads TGTGCCAGCAGCGTTTCGTACTCTGGAAACACCATATATTTT.

The chain couples TRBV7-2 to TRBJ1-4; TRBD1 matches at 9 bases. The germline CDR1 and CDR2 sequences are SGHTA and FQGNSA. The CDR3 sequence is 14 residues long. J was trimmed by 8 bases and V by 5 bases; bases with no gene match: 6. CDR3 sequence reads: CASSPQGAGEKLFF. CDR3 nucleotide sequence: TGTGCCAGCAGCCCACAGGGGGCGGGCGAAAAACTGTTTTTT.

This clone has a handful of counts. The chain carries TRBV3-1 (or the pseudogene TRBV3-2) and TRBJ1-1; D is possibly TRBD1 (6 bases). Trimming pared 4 bases from V and 7 bases from J, leaving 13 bases between. This CDR3 has 13 amino acids. CDR1 is LGHDT and CDR2 is YNNKEL in the germline V gene (reference sequence). The CDR3 DNA follows: TGTGCCAGCAGCCCGGGGACACCCGATGAAGCTTTCTTT. Its translation: CASSPGTPDEAFF.

The V and J genes are TRBV30 and TRBJ1-5; D not resolved. In germline, CDR1 is GTSNPN, CDR2 SVGIG (reference sequence). Trimming took 4 bases from V and 6 from J, leaving 13 bases between them. The CDR3 extends over 13 amino acids. This CDR3 is CAWKRKSGQPQHF. CDR3 nucleotides: TGTGCCTGGAAAAGGAAGAGCGGTCAGCCCCAGCATTTT.

The chain recombines TRBV5-1 with TRBJ1-3, with unresolved D. V shed 1 base and J shed 0 bases, with 8 bases lying between them. The CDR3 is made up of 15 amino acids. Germline V gene sequence: CDR1 SGHRS, CDR2 YFSETQ. Written as DNA, the CDR3 is TGCGCCAGCAGCTTGACACAAAACTCTGGAAACACCATATATTTT. Translation gives CASSLTQNSGNTIYF.

V and J are TRBV6-5 and TRBJ2-1, with TRBD1 identical over 7 bases. This CDR3 comprises 13 residues. V gave up 6 bases and J gave up 8 bases; unmatched junction bases: 7. Germline CDR1 is MNHEY and CDR2 is SVGAGI. The CDR3 reads CASRIRQGDEQFF. CDR3 DNA: TGTGCCAGCAGAATACGTCAGGGGGATGAGCAGTTCTTC.

This chain links TRBV7-9 with TRBJ1-5; D possibly corresponds to TRBD1 (5 bases). Trimming shortened V by 4 bases and J by 9 bases, and 16 bases separated the two germline ends. Germline V gene data show CDR1 as SEHNR and CDR2 as FQNEAQ (reference sequence). This CDR3 has 14 residues. CDR3 protein: CASSSSGGEGPQHF. DNA of the CDR3: TGTGCCAGCAGCTCGAGCGGGGGTGAAGGGCCCCAGCATTTT.

On this clone itself: This specimen includes other DNA sequences encoding the same CDR3. This rearrangement joins TRBV5-1 to TRBJ1-1; D ambiguous. Germline lookup yields CDR1 SGHRS and CDR2 YFSETQ. The CDR3 spans 14 residues. Trimming pared 0 bases from V and 0 bases from J, leaving 6 bases between. The CDR3 bases are TGCGCCAGCAGCTTGGCCGGGATGAACACTGAAGCTTTCTTT. Its protein is CASSLAGMNTEAFF.

The chain combines TRBV10-3 with TRBJ1-2; weak D call: TRBD1 (6 bases). The V gene lost 6 bases and the J gene lost 2 bases, with 16 bases spanning the gap. Germline V gives CDR1 ENHRY, CDR2 SYGVKD. The CDR3 has 15 amino acids. The CDR3 bases are TGTGCCATCAGAATCCAGGGGATTCAGAACTATGGCTACACCTTC. Amino acid sequence: CAIRIQGIQNYGYTF.

The V and J genes are TRBV29-1 and TRBJ1-3, with D possibly matching TRBD1 (5 bases). Germline values: CDR1 SQVTM, CDR2 ANQGSEA. The CDR3 spans 15 residues. V was trimmed by 6 bases and J by 0 bases, leaving 15 bases between them. The CDR3 coding sequence is TGCAGCGTGAGACAGTCCCTGAGCTCTGGAAACACCATATATTTT. Protein product: CSVRQSLSSGNTIYF.

The chain links TRBV30 to TRBJ1-5, with D uncertain. The germline V gene has CDR1 GTSNPN and CDR2 SVGIG (reference sequence). The germline V and J ends were trimmed by 1 base and 5 bases, with 9 bases remaining between them. CDR3 size: 13 residues. The CDR3 DNA reads TGTGCCTGGAGTGCCGCGGATTATCAGCCCCAGCATTTT. It yields the protein CAWSAADYQPQHF.

The J gene is TRBJ1-2, the V gene TRBV6-5; D is perhaps TRBD1 (6 bases). The CDR3 is made up of 11 amino acids. Germline CDR1 MNHEY, CDR2 SVGAGI. Trimming took 6 bases from V and 8 from J, leaving 10 bases between them. The CDR3 spells CASSRGQGYTF. The CDR3 DNA reads TGTGCCAGCAGCAGGGGACAAGGCTACACCTTC.

The J gene is TRBJ2-1, the V gene TRBV6-2 or TRBV6-3, with D possibly being TRBD2 (6 bases). This CDR3 has 14 amino acids. Per germline, CDR1 MNHEY and CDR2 SVGEGT. The V end was cut by 0 bases, the J end by 4 bases, with 7 bases between. CDR3 loop: CASSYSGGYNEQFF. The CDR3 nucleotides read TGTGCCAGCAGTTACTCGGGAGGATACAATGAGCAGTTCTTC.

The rearrangement links TRBV3-1 (or the pseudogene TRBV3-2) to TRBJ1-2, with unresolved D. Germline V lookup: CDR1 LGHDT, CDR2 YNNKEL (reference sequence). The CDR3 has 12 residues. V was shortened by 8 bases and J by 0 bases, with 7 bases between the two germline ends. Written as DNA, the CDR3 is TGTGCCAGCGCCCAGGCTAACTATGGCTACACCTTC. It is translated as CASAQANYGYTF.

The gene calls are TRBV20-1 and TRBJ2-1, with D unclear. This CDR3 spans 10 amino acids. The V gene lost 4 bases and the J gene lost 7 bases, with 5 bases spanning the gap. Germline V lookup: CDR1 DFQATT, CDR2 SNEGSKA (reference sequence). In nucleotides, the CDR3 is TGCAGTGCTACTAGGAATGAGCAGTTCTTC. It yields the protein CSATRNEQFF.

This chain connects TRBV6-5 to TRBJ2-5, with D possibly being TRBD2 (5 bases). Per the germline V gene, CDR1 is MNHEY and CDR2 is SVGAGI. The CDR3 contains 14 residues. The V gene lost 6 bases and the J gene lost 2 bases, with 13 bases spanning the gap. Here the CDR3 reads CASSRVLVQETQYF. The CDR3 DNA reads as TGTGCCAGCAGCCGAGTACTAGTTCAAGAGACCCAGTACTTC.

The V gene is TRBV3-1 (or the pseudogene TRBV3-2), the J gene TRBJ2-1; 14 nucleotides match TRBD2. The CDR3 has 19 residues. CDR1 LGHDT and CDR2 YNNKEL come from the germline V gene (reference sequence). V trimming: 4 bases; J trimming: 0 bases; junction bases outside the gene matches: 8. This CDR3 reads CASSRGTSGGSVSYNEQFF. The DNA of the CDR3 is TGTGCCAGCAGCCGCGGGACTAGCGGGGGTTCAGTCTCCTACAATGAGCAGTTCTTC.

The genes are TRBV6-5 and TRBJ2-7; possibly TRBD2 for D (5 bases). The CDR3 sequence is 15 residues long. From germline, CDR1 is MNHEY and CDR2 SVGAGI. V dropped 6 bases and J dropped 1 base, with 16 bases sitting between them. CDR3 DNA sequence: TGTGCCAGCAGCCCCACGATGGGGAGTTCCTACGAGCAGTACTTC. Residues: CASSPTMGSSYEQYF.

The chain's CDR3 is CASNGQGAVYEQYF. The CDR3 DNA follows: TGTGCCAGCAACGGACAGGGGGCGGTCTACGAGCAGTACTTC. V and J are TRBV2 and TRBJ2-7; 11 bases agree with TRBD1. Unmatched junction bases numbered 5, after V lost 7 bases and J lost 3 bases. The germline gives CDR1 SNHLY, CDR2 FYNNEI. The CDR3 totals 14 residues.

V usage is TRBV2 and J usage is TRBJ1-1, with TRBD1 as a possible D gene (5 bases). Trimming removed 5 bases from V and 0 bases from J, with 10 bases in between. The CDR3 length is 14 residues. The germline V gene has CDR1 SNHLY and CDR2 FYNNEI. The CDR3 DNA is TGTGCCAGCAGTCCGGACACCTTGAACACTGAAGCTTTCTTT. It translates to CASSPDTLNTEAFF.

This clone was found a few times. The V and J genes are TRBV4-1 and TRBJ2-5, with D perhaps TRBD1 (5 bases). V was trimmed by 4 bases and J by 1 base, leaving 13 bases between them. This CDR3 has 15 residues. The germline V gene encodes CDR1 MGHRA and CDR2 YSYEKL. The CDR3 here is CASSRDSASQETQYF. The CDR3 DNA reads as TGCGCCAGCAGCCGCGACAGCGCCTCCCAAGAGACCCAGTACTTC.

This rearrangement joins TRBV6-5 to TRBJ1-2; TRBD1 matches at 9 bases. CDR1 is MNHEY and CDR2 is SVGAGI in the germline V gene. The ends lost 7 bases at V and 4 bases at J; junction bases unmatched: 10. This CDR3 has 15 amino acids. In DNA form, the CDR3 reads TGTGCCAGCAAAGGGGGGGGACAGGGTATCTATGGCTACACCTTC. This translates into CASKGGGQGIYGYTF.

The chain combines TRBV2 with TRBJ2-5; TRBD2 might be the D (5 bases). The CDR3 covers 12 residues. CDR1 is SNHLY, CDR2 FYNNEI, per germline. CDR3 nucleotides: TGTGTCTTAGCGCGTGGCGAAGAGACCCAGTACTTC. It is translated as CVLARGEETQYF.

The count of this clone is one. The genes are TRBV7-2 and TRBJ1-2; D is undetermined. V gave up 2 bases and J gave up 1 base, with 8 bases separating them. The CDR3 loop spans 14 amino acids. The germline V gene has CDR1 SGHTA and CDR2 FQGNSA. The CDR3 protein is CASSLIRHNYGYTF. CDR3 coding DNA: TGTGCCAGCAGCTTAATTAGACATAACTATGGCTACACCTTC. Drawing the rest from reference TRBV7-2 and TRBJ1-2, the complete variable domain is GAGVSQSPSNKVTEKGKDVELRCDPISGHTALYWYRQSLGQGLEFLIYFQGNSAPDKSGLPSDRFSAERTGGSVSTLTIQRTQQEDSAVYLCASSLIRHNYGYTFGSGTRLTVV.